This TCR beta chain derives from a study of cytomegalovirus exposure and HLA in healthy donors. Whole-study findings and limits: The presence/absence work took it that sequencing depth was about the same across donors.

In the case of this clone: Its target is unknown. A junction end diverges from the germline sequence, so it may reflect a read error.

The PCR contained 60 Vbeta and 13 Jbeta primers. The method was immunoSEQ multiplex PCR; TCRdb's version includes in-frame clones alone and lacks a portion of them. Altogether some 98,000 clones are present, roughly three quarters being singletons, with the ten largest covering less than 10%. The CDR3 contains 10 residues. Germline assignment: CDR1 GTSNPN and CDR2 SVGIG (reference sequence). What was sequenced was PBMCs. This TCR came from a female donor in good health and CMV-seronegative. V gene TRBV30 combines with J gene TRBJ2-7, with D unresolved. The CDR3 reads CAWRAVACSF. The CDR3 DNA reads as TGTGCCTGGAGGGCCGTGGCCTGCAGCTTC.